This T cell receptor (beta chain) was captured in a study of somatic mutations in cytotoxic T cells in rheumatoid arthritis. Worth noting for this clone: Its antigen is unidentified.

Overall study results and limits: Patients with a largest CD8+ clone exceeding 20% of CD8+ cells numbered about an eighth of the roughly 65.

Libraries were prepared by immunoSEQ multiplex PCR; TCRdb keeps only in-frame clonotypes and omits some of them. The sample gives 15,000 to 20,000 clones, almost 85% of which show up once; 7.5% to 10% is in the top ten. Researchers isolated CD4+ and CD8+ cells by positive magnetic bead selection and then checked their purity by flow cytometry. The CDR3 has 16 amino acids. The V gene end was trimmed by 1 base and the J gene end by 2 bases; junction bases not matched to a gene: 5. From germline, CDR1 is SGHRS and CDR2 YFSETQ. The source is an adult with rheumatoid arthritis. Material: CD8+ T cells sorted from blood. The rearrangement uses TRBV5-1 and TRBJ1-3; 8 nucleotides match TRBD1. Written as DNA, the CDR3 is TGCGCCAGCAGCTTGAGCAGGGGGCATGCTGGAAACACCATATATTTT. Encoded protein: CASSLSRGHAGNTIYF.